The T cell receptor beta chain described here comes from a study of T cell changes during pregnancy in multiple sclerosis. This CDR3 is 15 amino acids long. CDR1 and CDR2 from the germline V gene are MDHEN and SYDVKM. Between the trimmed V and J ends, which lost 2 bases and 4 bases, there was a span of 14 bases. Clones were read by immunoSEQ multiplex PCR, and TCRdb kept only the in-frame ones, dropping some. The table shows approximately 13,000 clones, with 85% to 90% occurring only once. The TCR comes from a female donor in good health, enrolled as a control in a pregnancy study. This chain connects TRBV28 to TRBJ1-1, with D unclear. Sequenced here: CD8+ T cells from peripheral blood mononuclear cells, sampled after pregnancy. The CDR3 protein is CASSLRGLLFTEAFF. DNA of the CDR3: TGTGCCAGCAGTTTACGGGGTTTGTTGTTCACTGAAGCTTTCTTT. The entire variable domain, with the rest obtained from reference TRBV28 and TRBJ1-1, is as follows: DVKVTQSSRYLVKRTGEKVFLECVQDMDHENMFWYRQDPGLGLRLIYFSYDVKMKEKGDIPEGYSVSREKKERFSLILESASTNQTSMYLCASSLRGLLFTEAFFGQGTRLTVV.